Listed below are T cell receptor beta chains from one sample, sequenced in a study of blood T cell repertoires in COVID-19. Sequenced by immunoSEQ multiplex PCR; TCRdb stores in-frame clones only, minus some. The sample holds about 30,000 clones, roughly 86% seen once. Sequenced material: peripheral blood. These receptors came from a human donor in a cohort sampled during active COVID-19. The donor label of this sample is uncertain. CDR3s include the opening cysteine and the closing phenylalanine or tryptophan. D genes are given only for firm matches. Clone size is given for some rows only: seen once, a few or many times, or a class if the clone is expanded.

d_call: .; j_call: TRBJ1-6; cdr3_length: 12; v_call: TRBV5-1; clone_size: .; cdr3_aa: CASRQENSPLHF; cdr3_nt: TGCGCCAGTAGACAGGAAAATTCACCCCTCCACTTT
d_call: TRBD2; j_call: TRBJ2-7; cdr3_length: 15; v_call: TRBV7-2; clone_size: .; cdr3_aa: CASSAGLAPDYEQYF; cdr3_nt: TGTGCCAGCAGCGCGGGACTAGCGCCCGACTACGAGCAGTACTTC
d_call: .; j_call: TRBJ1-4; cdr3_length: 14; v_call: TRBV13; clone_size: .; cdr3_aa: CASSSTTQGEKLFF; cdr3_nt: TGTGCCAGCAGCTCCACCACTCAGGGTGAAAAACTGTTTTTT
d_call: .; j_call: TRBJ2-1; cdr3_length: 13; v_call: TRBV2; clone_size: .; cdr3_aa: CATAGEDYNEQFF; cdr3_nt: TGTGCCACCGCCGGTGAGGATTACAATGAGCAGTTCTTC
d_call: .; j_call: TRBJ1-2; cdr3_length: 14; v_call: TRBV28; clone_size: .; cdr3_aa: CASSLNGGAHGYTF; cdr3_nt: TGTGCCAGCAGTTTAAATGGGGGGGCCCATGGCTACACCTTC
d_call: TRBD2; j_call: TRBJ2-3; cdr3_length: 16; v_call: TRBV5-1; clone_size: .; cdr3_aa: CASSSTSGNPADTQYF; cdr3_nt: TGCGCCAGCAGCTCTACTAGCGGGAATCCTGCAGATACGCAGTATTTT
d_call: .; j_call: TRBJ2-2; cdr3_length: 13; v_call: TRBV12-3/TRBV12-4; clone_size: .; cdr3_aa: CASRMSNTGELFF; cdr3_nt: TGTGCCAGCAGGATGAGTAACACCGGGGAGCTGTTTTTT
d_call: TRBD1; j_call: TRBJ1-2; cdr3_length: 14; v_call: TRBV28; clone_size: once; cdr3_aa: CASSSGQGWSGYTF; cdr3_nt: TGTGCCAGCAGTTCCGGACAGGGGTGGTCTGGCTACACCTTC
d_call: .; j_call: TRBJ1-5; cdr3_length: 15; v_call: TRBV2; clone_size: few; cdr3_aa: CASSAQGVSNQPQHF; cdr3_nt: TGTGCCAGCAGCGCACAGGGCGTGAGCAATCAGCCCCAGCATTTT
d_call: .; j_call: TRBJ2-1; cdr3_length: 13; v_call: TRBV19; clone_size: .; cdr3_aa: CASSRLAGNEQFF; cdr3_nt: TGTGCCAGTAGTAGGCTAGCTGGCAATGAGCAGTTCTTC
d_call: TRBD2; j_call: TRBJ2-7; cdr3_length: 16; v_call: TRBV10-3; clone_size: .; cdr3_aa: CAISVGGRRSSYEQYF; cdr3_nt: TGTGCCATCAGTGTTGGCGGGAGAAGGTCCTCCTACGAGCAGTACTTC
d_call: .; j_call: TRBJ1-1; cdr3_length: 13; v_call: TRBV28; clone_size: .; cdr3_aa: CASKYRANTEAFF; cdr3_nt: TGTGCCAGCAAGTACAGGGCGAACACTGAAGCTTTCTTT
d_call: TRBD1; j_call: TRBJ2-7; cdr3_length: 17; v_call: TRBV4-1; clone_size: .; cdr3_aa: CASITSVGTGESYEQYF; cdr3_nt: TGCGCCAGCATCACCTCGGTCGGGACAGGGGAATCCTACGAGCAGTACTTC
d_call: .; j_call: TRBJ2-2; cdr3_length: 13; v_call: TRBV30; clone_size: .; cdr3_aa: CAWSGYRGGELFF; cdr3_nt: TGTGCCTGGAGCGGCTATCGGGGCGGGGAGCTGTTTTTT
d_call: .; j_call: TRBJ2-2; cdr3_length: 14; v_call: TRBV11-1; clone_size: .; cdr3_aa: CASSVGRNTGELFF; cdr3_nt: TGTGCCAGCTCGGTCGGGAGAAACACCGGGGAGCTGTTTTTT